Presented here are 9 T cell receptor beta chains from one specimen sequenced in a study of control samples from healthy donors and cancer patients (TCRdb year 2020). The library came from the immunoSEQ multiplex PCR assay. TCRdb carries this immuneACCESS record with in-frame sequences only. Its versions omit some clonotypes, under half of them owing to an unresolved V gene in the studies checked, with the rest unexplained. The table for this sample lists 120,000 to 150,000 clones; roughly 92% of them were counted only once. Together, the top ten hold 11% of the sample. Sequenced material: blood. These TCRs come from a man in his thirties or forties in good health.

This chain connects TRBV30 to TRBJ2-7; a weak D match, TRBD2 (6 bases). The CDR3 is made up of 13 amino acids. Germline CDR1 is GTSNPN and CDR2 is SVGIG (reference sequence). V lost 7 bases to trimming and J lost 5 bases, with 18 bases between them. The CDR3, as DNA: TGTGCCTTAAGCCTCGGAGGCGGGGACGAGCAGTACTTC. Protein product: CALSLGGGDEQYF.

V is TRBV28 and J is TRBJ1-2, with 8 bases matching TRBD1. J was trimmed by 7 bases and V by 3 bases; bases with no gene match: 4. Germline CDR1 and CDR2: MDHEN and SYDVKM. This CDR3 has 13 amino acids. As DNA, the CDR3 is TGTGCCAGCAGTTTGGACAGGGTTGCTGGCTACACCTTC. It encodes CASSLDRVAGYTF.

The chain has TRBV19 and TRBJ1-3; D perhaps matches TRBD1 (5 bases). CDR1 and CDR2 (germline): LNHDA, SQIVND (reference sequence). The CDR3 sequence is 14 residues long. The ends were cut back, 3 bases at V and 4 bases at J, with 10 bases in the middle. CDR3 residues: CASSIGGPGNTIYF. The CDR3 DNA sequence: TGTGCCAGTAGTATCGGGGGTCCCGGAAACACCATATATTTT.

The CDR3 nucleotides read TGTGCCAGCAGCCAAGGATCCCAGGGAATTAACTACAATGAGCAGTTCTTC. Translating gives CASSQGSQGINYNEQFF. J is TRBJ2-1 and V is TRBV3-1 (or the pseudogene TRBV3-2), with TRBD1 as a possible D gene (5 bases). The length of the CDR3 is 17 residues. The germline V and J ends were trimmed by 1 base and 3 bases, with 16 bases remaining between them. Germline V CDR1 and CDR2: LGHDT, YNNKEL (reference sequence).

The chain recombines TRBV9 with TRBJ2-7; 9 nucleotides agree with TRBD2. Per the germline V gene, CDR1 is SGDLS and CDR2 is YYNGEE. J gave up 2 bases and V 5 bases, and 5 bases lay outside the gene matches. This CDR3 has 14 residues. CDR3 in DNA: TGTGCCAGCAGTCCTAGCGGGACCGCCTACGAGCAGTACTTC. It codes for CASSPSGTAYEQYF.

This clone has only a few counts. The CDR3 loop is CASSEGWRLRGDSYEQYF. The CDR3 nucleotides are TGCGCCAGCAGTGAAGGCTGGAGGTTGAGGGGGGACTCCTACGAGCAGTACTTC. This sequence joins TRBV10-2 and TRBJ2-7, with D perhaps being TRBD1 or TRBD2 (6 bases each). This CDR3 contains 18 residues. The germline V and J ends were trimmed by 3 bases and 0 bases, with 21 bases remaining between them. Germline-derived CDR1 and CDR2 are WSHSY and SAAADI.

The rearrangement joins TRBV27 to TRBJ2-1; possible D gene TRBD2, 6 bases. The CDR3 runs 14 residues. Germline CDR1 reads MNHEY; CDR2 reads SMNVEV (reference sequence). Trimming removed 3 bases from V and 4 bases from J, with 10 bases in between. The DNA for the CDR3 is TGTGCCAGCAGTTTGCGGGGAGTATACAATGAGCAGTTCTTC. Its protein is CASSLRGVYNEQFF.

This chain's CDR3 is CAWSVLLAPYNEQFF. Here the CDR3 DNA reads TGTGCCTGGAGTGTACTACTAGCGCCCTACAATGAGCAGTTCTTC. The V and J genes are TRBV30 and TRBJ2-1; TRBD2 matches at 7 bases. The CDR3 is made up of 15 amino acids. From germline, CDR1 is GTSNPN and CDR2 SVGIG (reference sequence). Trimming at V came to 0 bases and at J to 2 bases, leaving 4 bases not matched to a gene.

The J gene is TRBJ2-3, the V gene TRBV2; 15 bases agree with TRBD2. The V gene's germline CDR1 is SNHLY and CDR2 FYNNEI. The V segment lost 4 bases and the J segment 8 bases; nucleotides outside the gene matches: 10. The CDR3 runs 17 residues. The CDR3 DNA reads as TGTGCCAGCAGTGGGGGGCCCGGACTAGCGGGAGGGCTTACGCAGTATTTT. It codes for CASSGGPGLAGGLTQYF.